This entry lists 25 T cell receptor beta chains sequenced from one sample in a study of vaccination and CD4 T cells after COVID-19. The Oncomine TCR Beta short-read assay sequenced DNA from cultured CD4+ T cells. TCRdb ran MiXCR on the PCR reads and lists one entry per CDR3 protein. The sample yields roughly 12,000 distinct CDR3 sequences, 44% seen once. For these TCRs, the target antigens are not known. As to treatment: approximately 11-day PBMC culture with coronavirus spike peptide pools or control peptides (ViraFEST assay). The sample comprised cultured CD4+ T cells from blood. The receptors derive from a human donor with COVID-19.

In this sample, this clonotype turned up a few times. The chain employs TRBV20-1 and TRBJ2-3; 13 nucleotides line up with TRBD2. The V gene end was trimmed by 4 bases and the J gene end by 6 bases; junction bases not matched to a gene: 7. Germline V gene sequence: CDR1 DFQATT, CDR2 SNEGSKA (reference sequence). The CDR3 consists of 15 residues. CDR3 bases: TGCAGTGCTATTACCGGGACTAGCGGGGTTGATACGCAGTATTTT. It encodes CSAITGTSGVDTQYF.

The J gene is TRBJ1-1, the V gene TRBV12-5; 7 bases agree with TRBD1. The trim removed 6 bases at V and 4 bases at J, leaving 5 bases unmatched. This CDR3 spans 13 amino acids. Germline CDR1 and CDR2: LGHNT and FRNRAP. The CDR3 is CASGTGVGTEAFF. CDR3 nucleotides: TGTGCTAGTGGAACAGGGGTCGGCACTGAAGCTTTCTTT.

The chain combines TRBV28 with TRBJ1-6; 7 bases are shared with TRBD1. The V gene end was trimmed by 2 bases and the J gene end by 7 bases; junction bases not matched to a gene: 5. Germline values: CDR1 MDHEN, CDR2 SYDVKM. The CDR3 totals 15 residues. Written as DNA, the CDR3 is TGTGCCAGCAGTTTAACAGGGGTGCAGAATTCACCCCTCCACTTT. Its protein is CASSLTGVQNSPLHF.

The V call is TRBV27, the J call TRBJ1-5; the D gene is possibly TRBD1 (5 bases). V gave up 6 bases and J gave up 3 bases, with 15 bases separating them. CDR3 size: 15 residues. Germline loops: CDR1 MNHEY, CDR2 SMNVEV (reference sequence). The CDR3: CASSIEGRDNQPQHF. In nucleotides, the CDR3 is TGTGCCAGCAGCATAGAGGGGCGCGACAATCAGCCCCAGCATTTT.

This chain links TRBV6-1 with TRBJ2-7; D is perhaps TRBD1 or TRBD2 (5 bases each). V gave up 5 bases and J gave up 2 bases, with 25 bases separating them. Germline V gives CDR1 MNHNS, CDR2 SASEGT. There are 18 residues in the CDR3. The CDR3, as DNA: TGTGCCAGCAGTCGTACTCGGGGCAGCGCGACCTCCCCCTACGAGCAGTACTTC. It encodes CASSRTRGSATSPYEQYF.

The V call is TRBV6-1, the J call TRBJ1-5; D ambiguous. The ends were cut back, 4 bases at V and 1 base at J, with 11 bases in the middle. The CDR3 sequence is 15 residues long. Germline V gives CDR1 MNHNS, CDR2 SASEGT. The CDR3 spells CASSAEGGSNQPQHF. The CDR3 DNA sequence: TGTGCCAGCAGTGCGGAGGGTGGGAGCAATCAGCCCCAGCATTTT.

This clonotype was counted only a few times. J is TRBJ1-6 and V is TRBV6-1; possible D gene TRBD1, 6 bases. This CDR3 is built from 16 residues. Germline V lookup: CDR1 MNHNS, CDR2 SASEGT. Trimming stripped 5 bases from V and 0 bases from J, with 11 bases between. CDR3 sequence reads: CASSTGQSSYNSPLHF. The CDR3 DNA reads TGTGCCAGCAGTACCGGACAGAGCTCCTATAATTCACCCCTCCACTTT.

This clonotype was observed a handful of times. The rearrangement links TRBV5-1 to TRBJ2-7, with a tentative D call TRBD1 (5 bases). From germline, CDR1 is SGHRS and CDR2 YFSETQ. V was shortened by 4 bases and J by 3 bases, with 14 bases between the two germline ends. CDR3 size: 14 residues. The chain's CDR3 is CASSRTTQGYEQYF. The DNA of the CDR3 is TGCGCCAGCAGCAGAACGACCCAGGGCTACGAGCAGTACTTC. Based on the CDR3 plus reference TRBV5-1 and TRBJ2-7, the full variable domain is KAGVTQTPRYLIKTRGQQVTLSCSPISGHRSVSWYQQTPGQGLQFLFEYFSETQRNKGNFPGRFSGRQFSNSRSEMNVSTLELGDSALYLCASSRTTQGYEQYFGPGTRLTVT.

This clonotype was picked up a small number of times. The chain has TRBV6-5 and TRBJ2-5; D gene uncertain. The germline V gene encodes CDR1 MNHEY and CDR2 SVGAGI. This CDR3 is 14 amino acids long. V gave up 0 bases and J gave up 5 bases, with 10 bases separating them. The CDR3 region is CASSYSRIMETQYF. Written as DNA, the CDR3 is TGTGCCAGCAGTTACTCTCGGATAATGGAGACCCAGTACTTC.

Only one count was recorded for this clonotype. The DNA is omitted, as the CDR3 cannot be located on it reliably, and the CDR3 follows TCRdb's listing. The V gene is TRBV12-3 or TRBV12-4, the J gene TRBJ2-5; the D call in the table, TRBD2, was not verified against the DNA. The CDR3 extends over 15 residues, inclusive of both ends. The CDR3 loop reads CASSTSTAGQKTQYF.

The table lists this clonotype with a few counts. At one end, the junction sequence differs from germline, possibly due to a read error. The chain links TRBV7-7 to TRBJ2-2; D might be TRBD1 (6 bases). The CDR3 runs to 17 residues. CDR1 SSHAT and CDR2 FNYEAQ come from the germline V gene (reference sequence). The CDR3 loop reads CASSQGTGTLNTGELFF. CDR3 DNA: TGTGCTAGCAGCCAAGGAACCGGGACACTGAACACCGGGGAGCTGTTTTTT.

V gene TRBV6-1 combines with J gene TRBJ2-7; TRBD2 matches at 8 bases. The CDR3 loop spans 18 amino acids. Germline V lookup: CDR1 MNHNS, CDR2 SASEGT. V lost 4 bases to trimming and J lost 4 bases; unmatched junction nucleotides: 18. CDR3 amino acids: CASSVRGGGALRPYEQYF. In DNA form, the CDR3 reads TGTGCCAGCAGTGTCCGGGGGGGCGGTGCTTTACGTCCGTACGAGCAGTACTTC.

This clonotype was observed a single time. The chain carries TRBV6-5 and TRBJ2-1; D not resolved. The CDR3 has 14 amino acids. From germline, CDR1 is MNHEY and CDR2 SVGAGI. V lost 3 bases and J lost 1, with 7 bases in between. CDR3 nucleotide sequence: TGTGCCAGCAGTTATGGCAGATCCTACAATGAGCAGTTCTTC. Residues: CASSYGRSYNEQFF.

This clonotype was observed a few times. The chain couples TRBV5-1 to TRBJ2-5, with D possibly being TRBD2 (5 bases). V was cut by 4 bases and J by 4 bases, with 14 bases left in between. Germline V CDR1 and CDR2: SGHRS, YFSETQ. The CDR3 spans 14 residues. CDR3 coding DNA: TGCGCCAGCAGCCTAGTTTACGGGGTAGAGACCCAGTACTTC. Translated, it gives CASSLVYGVETQYF. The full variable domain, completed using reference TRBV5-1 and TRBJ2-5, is KAGVTQTPRYLIKTRGQQVTLSCSPISGHRSVSWYQQTPGQGLQFLFEYFSETQRNKGNFPGRFSGRQFSNSRSEMNVSTLELGDSALYLCASSLVYGVETQYFGPGTRLLVL.

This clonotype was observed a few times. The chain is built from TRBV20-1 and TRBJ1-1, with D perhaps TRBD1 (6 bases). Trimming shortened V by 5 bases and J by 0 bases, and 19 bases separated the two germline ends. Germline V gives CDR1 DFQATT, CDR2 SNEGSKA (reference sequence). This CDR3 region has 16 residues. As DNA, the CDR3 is TGCAGTGCTCGCCTTCCGGGGGCGGGAGTGAACACTGAAGCTTTCTTT. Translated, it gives CSARLPGAGVNTEAFF.

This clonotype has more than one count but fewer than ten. CDR3 coding DNA: TGTGCCACCACCCGCGGAATGAGCAATCAGCCCCAGCATTTT. Its translation: CATTRGMSNQPQHF. This chain links TRBV12-3 or TRBV12-4 with TRBJ1-5; D gene uncertain. Trimming took 10 bases from V and 1 from J, leaving 14 bases between them. CDR3 length equals 14 residues.

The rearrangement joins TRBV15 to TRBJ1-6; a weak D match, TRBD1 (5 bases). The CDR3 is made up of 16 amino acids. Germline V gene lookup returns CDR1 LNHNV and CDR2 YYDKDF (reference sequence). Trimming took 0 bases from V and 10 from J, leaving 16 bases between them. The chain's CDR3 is CATSRDRDQHRSPLHF. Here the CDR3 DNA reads TGTGCCACCAGCAGAGATAGGGACCAGCATCGGTCACCCCTCCACTTT. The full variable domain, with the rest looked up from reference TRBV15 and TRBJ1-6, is DAMVIQNPRYQVTQFGKPVTLSCSQTLNHNVMYWYQQKSSQAPKLLFHYYDKDFNNEADTPDNFQSRRPNTSFCFLDIRSPGLGDTAMYLCATSRDRDQHRSPLHFGNGTRLTVT.

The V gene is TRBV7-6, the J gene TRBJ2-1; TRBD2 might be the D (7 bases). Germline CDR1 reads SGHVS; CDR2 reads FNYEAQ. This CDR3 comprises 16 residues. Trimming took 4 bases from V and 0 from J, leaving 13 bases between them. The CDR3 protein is CASSSWGGVSYNEQFF. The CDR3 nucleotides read TGTGCCAGCAGCTCCTGGGGGGGCGTCTCCTACAATGAGCAGTTCTTC. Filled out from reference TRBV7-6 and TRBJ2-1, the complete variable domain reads GAGVSQSPRYKVTKRGQDVALRCDPISGHVSLYWYRQALGQGPEFLTYFNYEAQQDKSGLPNDRFSAERPEGSISTLTIQRTEQRDSAMYRCASSSWGGVSYNEQFFGPGTRLTVL.

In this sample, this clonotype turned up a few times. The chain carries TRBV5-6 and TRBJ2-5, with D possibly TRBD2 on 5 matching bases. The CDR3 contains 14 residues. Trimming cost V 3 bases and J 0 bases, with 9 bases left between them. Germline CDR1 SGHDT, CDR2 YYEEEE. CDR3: CASSSGVDQETQYF. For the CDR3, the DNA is TGTGCCAGCAGCTCCGGGGTCGACCAAGAGACCCAGTACTTC.

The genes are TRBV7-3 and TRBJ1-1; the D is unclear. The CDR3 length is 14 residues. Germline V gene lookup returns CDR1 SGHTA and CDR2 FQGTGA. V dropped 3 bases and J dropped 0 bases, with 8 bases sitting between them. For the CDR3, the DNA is TGTGCCAGCAGCTTGTACGCGATGAACACTGAAGCTTTCTTT. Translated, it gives CASSLYAMNTEAFF.

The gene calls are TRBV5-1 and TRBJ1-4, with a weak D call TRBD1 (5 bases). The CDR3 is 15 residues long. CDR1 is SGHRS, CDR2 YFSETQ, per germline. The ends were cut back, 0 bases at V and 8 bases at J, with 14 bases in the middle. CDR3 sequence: CASSLETGGKEKLFF. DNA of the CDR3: TGCGCCAGCAGCTTGGAGACGGGGGGGAAGGAAAAACTGTTTTTT.

The CDR3 sequence is CASSSIRGRMDLNLRRQYF. Here the CDR3 DNA reads TGTGCCAGCAGCTCCATTCGTGGGCGGATGGACCTTAACCTACGCCGGCAGTACTTC. The genes are TRBV7-2 and TRBJ2-7; D gene ambiguous. From germline, CDR1 is SGHTA and CDR2 FQGNSA. V dropped 4 bases and J dropped 9 bases, with 34 bases sitting between them. The CDR3 spans 19 residues.

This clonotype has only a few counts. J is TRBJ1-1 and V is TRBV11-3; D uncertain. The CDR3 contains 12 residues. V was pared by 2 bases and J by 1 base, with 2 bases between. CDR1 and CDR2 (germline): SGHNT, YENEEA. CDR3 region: CASSLKNTEAFF. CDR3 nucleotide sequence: TGTGCCAGCAGCTTAAAGAACACTGAAGCTTTCTTT.

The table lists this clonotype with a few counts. CDR3 loop: CASSRDRDLSGYTF. The CDR3 DNA is TGTGCCAGCTCAAGAGACAGGGATCTCTCTGGCTACACCTTC. This rearrangement joins TRBV18 to TRBJ1-2; TRBD1 matches at 7 bases. V lost 5 bases, J lost 7 bases, and 10 bases stayed unmatched. The germline CDR1 and CDR2 sequences are KGHSH and LQKENI. CDR3 length equals 14 residues.

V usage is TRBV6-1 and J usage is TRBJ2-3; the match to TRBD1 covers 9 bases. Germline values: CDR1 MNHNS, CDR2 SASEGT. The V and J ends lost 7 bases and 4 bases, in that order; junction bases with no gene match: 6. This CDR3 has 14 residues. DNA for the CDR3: TGTGCCAGCAAAGTGACAGGGGGGGCAGATACGCAGTATTTT. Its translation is CASKVTGGADTQYF.